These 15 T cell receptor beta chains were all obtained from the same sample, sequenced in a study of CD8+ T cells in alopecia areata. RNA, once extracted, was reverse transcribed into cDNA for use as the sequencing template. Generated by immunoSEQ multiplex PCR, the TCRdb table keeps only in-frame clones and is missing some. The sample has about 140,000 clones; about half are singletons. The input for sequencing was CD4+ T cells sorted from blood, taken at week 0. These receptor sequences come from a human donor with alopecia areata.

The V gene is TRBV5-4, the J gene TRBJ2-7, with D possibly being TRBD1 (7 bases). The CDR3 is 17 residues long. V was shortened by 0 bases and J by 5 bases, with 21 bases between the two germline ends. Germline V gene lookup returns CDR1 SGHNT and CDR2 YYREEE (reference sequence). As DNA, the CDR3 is TGTGCCAGCAGCTTGGGGGCCGGGCCCAGGGGGGCCGACGAGCAGTACTTC. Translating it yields CASSLGAGPRGADEQYF.

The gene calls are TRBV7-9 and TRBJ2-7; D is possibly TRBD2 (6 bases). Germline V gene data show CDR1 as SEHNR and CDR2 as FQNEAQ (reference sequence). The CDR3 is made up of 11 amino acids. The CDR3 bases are TGTGCATCGGGGGTCGGGTACGAGCAGTACTTC. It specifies CASGVGYEQYF.

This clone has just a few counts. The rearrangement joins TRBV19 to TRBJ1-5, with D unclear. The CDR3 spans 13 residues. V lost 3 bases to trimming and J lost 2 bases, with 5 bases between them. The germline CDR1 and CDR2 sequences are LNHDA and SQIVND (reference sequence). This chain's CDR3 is CASSIDGNQPQHF. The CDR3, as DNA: TGTGCCAGTAGTATCGACGGCAATCAGCCCCAGCATTTT.

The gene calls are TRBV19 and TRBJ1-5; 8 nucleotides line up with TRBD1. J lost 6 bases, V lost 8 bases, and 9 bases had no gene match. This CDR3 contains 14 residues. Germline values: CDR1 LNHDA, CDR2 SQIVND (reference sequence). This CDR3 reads CASRVARGPQPQHF. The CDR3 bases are TGTGCCAGTCGAGTCGCCAGGGGGCCTCAGCCCCAGCATTTT.

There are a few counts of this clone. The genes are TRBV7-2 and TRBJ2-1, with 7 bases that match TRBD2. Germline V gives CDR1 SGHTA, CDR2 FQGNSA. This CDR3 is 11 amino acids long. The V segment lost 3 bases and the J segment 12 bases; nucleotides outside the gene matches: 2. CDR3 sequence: CASSFSGRQFF. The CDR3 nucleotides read TGTGCCAGCAGCTTTAGCGGGCGGCAGTTCTTC.

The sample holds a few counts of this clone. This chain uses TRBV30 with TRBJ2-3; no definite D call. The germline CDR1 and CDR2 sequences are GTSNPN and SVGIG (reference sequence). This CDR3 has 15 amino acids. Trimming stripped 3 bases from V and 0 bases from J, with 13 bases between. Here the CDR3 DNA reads TGTGCCTGGAGACGACTTCTAACTAGCACAGATACGCAGTATTTT. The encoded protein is CAWRRLLTSTDTQYF.

The CDR3 here is CASRGTGAISNQPQHF. Written as DNA, the CDR3 is TGTGCCAGCAGGGGGACAGGGGCTATTAGCAATCAGCCCCAGCATTTT. The chain carries TRBV2 and TRBJ1-5; 10 bases map to TRBD1. Germline trimming cut 6 bases from V and 0 bases from J; bases unmatched to any gene: 5. The CDR3 sequence is 16 residues long. Germline-derived CDR1 and CDR2 are SNHLY and FYNNEI.

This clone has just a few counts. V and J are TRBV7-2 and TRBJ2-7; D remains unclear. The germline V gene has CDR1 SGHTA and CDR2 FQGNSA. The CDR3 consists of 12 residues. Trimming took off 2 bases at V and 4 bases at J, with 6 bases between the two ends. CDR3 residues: CASSLTVYEQYF. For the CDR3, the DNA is TGTGCCAGCAGCTTAACTGTATACGAGCAGTACTTC. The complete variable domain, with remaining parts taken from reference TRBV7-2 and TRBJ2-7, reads GAGVSQSPSNKVTEKGKDVELRCDPISGHTALYWYRQSLGQGLEFLIYFQGNSAPDKSGLPSDRFSAERTGGSVSTLTIQRTQQEDSAVYLCASSLTVYEQYFGPGTRLTVT.

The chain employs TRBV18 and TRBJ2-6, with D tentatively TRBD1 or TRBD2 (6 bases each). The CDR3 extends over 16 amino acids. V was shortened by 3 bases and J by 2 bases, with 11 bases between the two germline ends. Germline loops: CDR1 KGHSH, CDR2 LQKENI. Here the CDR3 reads CASSPPGGAGANVLTF. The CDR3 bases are TGTGCCAGCTCACCTCCCGGGGGCGCTGGGGCCAACGTCCTGACTTTC.

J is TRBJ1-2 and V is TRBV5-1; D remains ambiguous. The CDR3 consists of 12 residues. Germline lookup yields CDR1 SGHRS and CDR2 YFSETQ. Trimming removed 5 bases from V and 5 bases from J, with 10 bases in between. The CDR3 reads CASRDEGYGYTF. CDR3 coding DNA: TGCGCCAGCAGGGACGAGGGTTATGGCTACACCTTC.

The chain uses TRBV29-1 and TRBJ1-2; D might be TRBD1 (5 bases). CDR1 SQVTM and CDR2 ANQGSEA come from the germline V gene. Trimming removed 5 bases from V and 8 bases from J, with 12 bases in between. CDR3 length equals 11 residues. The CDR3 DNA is TGCAGCGTTACCAGGGTAGGAGGCTACACCTTC. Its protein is CSVTRVGGYTF.

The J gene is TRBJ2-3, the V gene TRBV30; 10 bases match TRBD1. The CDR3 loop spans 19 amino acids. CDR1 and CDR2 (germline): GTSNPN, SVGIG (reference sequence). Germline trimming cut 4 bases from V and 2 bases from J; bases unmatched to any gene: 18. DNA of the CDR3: TGTGCCTGGAACCGGGACAGGGGAATGTTAGCGGGAATCACAGATACGCAGTATTTT. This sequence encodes CAWNRDRGMLAGITDTQYF.

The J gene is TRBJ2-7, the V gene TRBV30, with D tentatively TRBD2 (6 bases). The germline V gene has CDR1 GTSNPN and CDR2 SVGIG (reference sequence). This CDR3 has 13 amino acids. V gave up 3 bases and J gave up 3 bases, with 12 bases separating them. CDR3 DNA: TGTGCCTGGAGCGTAGCGGATGGCTACGAGCAGTACTTC. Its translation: CAWSVADGYEQYF.

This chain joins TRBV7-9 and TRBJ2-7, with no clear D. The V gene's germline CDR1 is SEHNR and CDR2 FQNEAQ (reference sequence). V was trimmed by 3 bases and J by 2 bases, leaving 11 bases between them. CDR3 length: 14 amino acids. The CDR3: CASSFERATYEQYF. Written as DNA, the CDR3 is TGTGCCAGCAGCTTTGAACGGGCCACCTACGAGCAGTACTTC.

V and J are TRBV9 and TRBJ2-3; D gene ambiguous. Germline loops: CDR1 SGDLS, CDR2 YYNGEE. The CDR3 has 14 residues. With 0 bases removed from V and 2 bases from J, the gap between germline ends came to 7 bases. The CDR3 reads CASSVAGLTDTQYF. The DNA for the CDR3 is TGTGCCAGCAGCGTAGCTGGCCTCACAGATACGCAGTATTTT.